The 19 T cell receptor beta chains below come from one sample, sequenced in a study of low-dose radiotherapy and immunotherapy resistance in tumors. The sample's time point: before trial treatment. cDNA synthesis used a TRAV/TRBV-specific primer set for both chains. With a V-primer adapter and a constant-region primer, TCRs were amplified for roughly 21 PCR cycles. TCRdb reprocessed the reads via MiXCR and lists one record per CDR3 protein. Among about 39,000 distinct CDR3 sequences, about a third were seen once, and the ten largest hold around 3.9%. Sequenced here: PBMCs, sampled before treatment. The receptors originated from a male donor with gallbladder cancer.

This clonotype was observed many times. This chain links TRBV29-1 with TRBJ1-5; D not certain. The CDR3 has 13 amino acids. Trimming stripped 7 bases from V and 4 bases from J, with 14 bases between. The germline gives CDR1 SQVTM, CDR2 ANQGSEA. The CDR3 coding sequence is TGCAGCGCACGAAAGGACGGGAATCAGCCCCAGCATTTT. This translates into CSARKDGNQPQHF.

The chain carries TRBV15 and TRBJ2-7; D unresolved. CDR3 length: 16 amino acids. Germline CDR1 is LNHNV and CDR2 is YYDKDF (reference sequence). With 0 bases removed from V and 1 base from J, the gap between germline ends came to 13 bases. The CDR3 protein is CATSRDFPGQSYEQYF. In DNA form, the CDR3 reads TGTGCCACCAGCAGAGATTTCCCGGGTCAGTCCTACGAGCAGTACTTC.

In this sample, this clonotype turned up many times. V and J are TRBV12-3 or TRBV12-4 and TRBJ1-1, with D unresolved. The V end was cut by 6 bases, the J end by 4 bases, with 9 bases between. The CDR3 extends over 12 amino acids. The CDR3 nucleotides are TGTGCCAGCAGCCATCCAGGCACTGAAGCTTTCTTT. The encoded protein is CASSHPGTEAFF.

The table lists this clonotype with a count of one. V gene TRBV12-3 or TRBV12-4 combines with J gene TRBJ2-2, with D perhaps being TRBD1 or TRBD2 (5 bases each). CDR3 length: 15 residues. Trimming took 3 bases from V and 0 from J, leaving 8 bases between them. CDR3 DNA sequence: TGTGCCAGCAGTTTTGGGGGTGCGAACACCGGGGAGCTGTTTTTT. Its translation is CASSFGGANTGELFF.

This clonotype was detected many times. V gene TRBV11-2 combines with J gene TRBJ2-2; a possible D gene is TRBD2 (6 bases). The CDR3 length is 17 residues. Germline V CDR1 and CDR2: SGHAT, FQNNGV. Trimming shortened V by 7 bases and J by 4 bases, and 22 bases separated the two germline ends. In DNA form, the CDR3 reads TGTGCCAGCACCGAAAGTATGGGGGGAGTTGTCACCGGGGAGCTGTTTTTT. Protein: CASTESMGGVVTGELFF.

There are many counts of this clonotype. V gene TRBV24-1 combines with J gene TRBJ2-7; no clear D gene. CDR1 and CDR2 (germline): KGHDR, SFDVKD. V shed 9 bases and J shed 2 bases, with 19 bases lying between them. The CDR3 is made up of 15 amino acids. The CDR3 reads CATPSRNPLPYEQYF. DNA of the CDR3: TGTGCCACCCCGTCACGGAATCCATTACCCTACGAGCAGTACTTC.

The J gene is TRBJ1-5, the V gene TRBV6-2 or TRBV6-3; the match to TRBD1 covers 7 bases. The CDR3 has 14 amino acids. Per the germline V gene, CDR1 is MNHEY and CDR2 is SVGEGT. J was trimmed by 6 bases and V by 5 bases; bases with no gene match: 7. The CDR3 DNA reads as TGTGCCAGCAGTCCCACAGGGGCAATTCAGCCCCAGCATTTT. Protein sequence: CASSPTGAIQPQHF.

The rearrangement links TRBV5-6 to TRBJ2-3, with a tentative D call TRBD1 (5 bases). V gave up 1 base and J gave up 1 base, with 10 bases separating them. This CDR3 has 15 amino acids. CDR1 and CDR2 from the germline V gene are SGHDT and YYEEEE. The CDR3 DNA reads TGTGCCAGCAGCTTGAGGGGCCCCGGCACAGATACGCAGTATTTT. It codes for CASSLRGPGTDTQYF.

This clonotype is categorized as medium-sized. The CDR3 here is CASRGQAYQETQYF. DNA of the CDR3: TGTGCCAGCCGCGGACAGGCGTACCAAGAGACCCAGTACTTC. The chain joins TRBV28 to TRBJ2-5, with 7 positions matching TRBD1. Germline V gives CDR1 MDHEN, CDR2 SYDVKM. V lost 8 bases and J lost 0; bases outside the gene matches: 6. CDR3 length: 14 amino acids. The complete variable domain, with remaining parts taken from reference TRBV28 and TRBJ2-5, reads DVKVTQSSRYLVKRTGEKVFLECVQDMDHENMFWYRQDPGLGLRLIYFSYDVKMKEKGDIPEGYSVSREKKERFSLILESASTNQTSMYLCASRGQAYQETQYFGPGTRLLVL.

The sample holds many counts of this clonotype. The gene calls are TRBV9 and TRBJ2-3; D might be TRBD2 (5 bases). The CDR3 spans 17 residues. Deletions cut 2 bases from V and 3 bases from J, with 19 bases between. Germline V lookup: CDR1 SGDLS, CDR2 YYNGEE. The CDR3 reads CASSVPRSLPGTDTQYF. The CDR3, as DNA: TGTGCCAGCAGCGTTCCCAGGTCCCTCCCGGGGACAGATACGCAGTATTTT.

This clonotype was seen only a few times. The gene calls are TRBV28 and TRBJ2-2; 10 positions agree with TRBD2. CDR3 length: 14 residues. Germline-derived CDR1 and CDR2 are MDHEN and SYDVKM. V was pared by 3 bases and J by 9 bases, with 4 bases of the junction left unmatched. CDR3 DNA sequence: TGTGCCAGCAGTTTGCCTAGCGGGAGCCGGGAGCTGTTTTTT. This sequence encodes CASSLPSGSRELFF.

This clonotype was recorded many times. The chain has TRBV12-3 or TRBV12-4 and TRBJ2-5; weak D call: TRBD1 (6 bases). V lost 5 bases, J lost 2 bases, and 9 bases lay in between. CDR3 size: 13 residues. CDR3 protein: CASSLGQQETQYF. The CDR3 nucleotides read TGTGCCAGCAGTCTAGGACAGCAAGAGACCCAGTACTTC.

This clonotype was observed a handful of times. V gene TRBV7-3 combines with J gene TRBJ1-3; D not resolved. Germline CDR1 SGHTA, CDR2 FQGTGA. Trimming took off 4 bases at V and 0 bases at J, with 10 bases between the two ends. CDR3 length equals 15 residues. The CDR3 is CASSSPGSSGNTIYF. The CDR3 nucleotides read TGTGCCAGCAGCTCTCCGGGGTCCTCTGGAAACACCATATATTTT.

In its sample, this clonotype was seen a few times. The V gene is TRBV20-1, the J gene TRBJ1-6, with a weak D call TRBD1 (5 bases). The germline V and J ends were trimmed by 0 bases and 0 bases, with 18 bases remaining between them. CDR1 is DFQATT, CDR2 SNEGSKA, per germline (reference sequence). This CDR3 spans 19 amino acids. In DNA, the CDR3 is TGCAGTGCTAGAGAGTGGGGGGGGGAACCCAGCTCCTATAATTCACCCCTCCACTTT. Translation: CSAREWGGEPSSYNSPLHF.

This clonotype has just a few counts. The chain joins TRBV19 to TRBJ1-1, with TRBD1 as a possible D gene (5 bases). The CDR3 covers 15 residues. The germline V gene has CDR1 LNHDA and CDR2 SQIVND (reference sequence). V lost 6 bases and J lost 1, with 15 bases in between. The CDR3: CASSRVRVGNTEAFF. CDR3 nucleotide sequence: TGTGCCAGTAGCAGGGTCCGGGTCGGGAACACTGAAGCTTTCTTT.

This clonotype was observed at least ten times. The CDR3 loop is CASSQAEGQPQHF. As DNA, the CDR3 is TGTGCCAGCAGCCAAGCGGAGGGACAGCCCCAGCATTTT. The rearrangement links TRBV4-2 to TRBJ1-5; D gene uncertain. V gave up 1 base and J gave up 7 bases, with 8 bases separating them. Germline CDR1 LGHNA, CDR2 YNFKEQ. This CDR3 region has 13 residues.

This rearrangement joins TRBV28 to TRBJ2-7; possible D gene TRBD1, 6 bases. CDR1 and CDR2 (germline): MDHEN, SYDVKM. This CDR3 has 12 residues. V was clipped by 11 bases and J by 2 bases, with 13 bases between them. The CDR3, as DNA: TGTGCCTTGACAGGCAGAACCTACGAGCAGTACTTC. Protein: CALTGRTYEQYF.

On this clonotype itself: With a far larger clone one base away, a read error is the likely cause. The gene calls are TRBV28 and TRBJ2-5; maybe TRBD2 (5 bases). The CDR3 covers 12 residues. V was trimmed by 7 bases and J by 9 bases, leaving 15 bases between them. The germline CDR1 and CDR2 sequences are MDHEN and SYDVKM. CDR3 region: CASNHDPGSQYF. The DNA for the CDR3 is TGTGCCAGCAACCACGACCCGGGGTCCCAGTACTTC.

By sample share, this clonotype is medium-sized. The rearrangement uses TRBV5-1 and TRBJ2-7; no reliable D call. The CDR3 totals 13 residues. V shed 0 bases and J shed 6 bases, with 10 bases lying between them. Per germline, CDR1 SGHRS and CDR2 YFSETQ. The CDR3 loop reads CASSLVPGGEQYF. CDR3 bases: TGCGCCAGCAGCTTGGTACCAGGCGGCGAGCAGTACTTC.